Reported below is one T cell receptor beta chain. The data originate from a study of blood T cell repertoires in COVID-19. Study-level information: The origin of the acute and convalescent COVID-19 samples was the United States, Italy and Spain. Sources were T cells, B-cell-depleted T cells, or PBMCs; the material itself was cDNA or gDNA.

J was trimmed by 3 bases and V by 2 bases; bases with no gene match: 5. In germline, CDR1 is LNHDA, CDR2 SQIVND (reference sequence). The CDR3 runs to 17 residues. In the authors' workflow: Estimation of nucleated cell counts relied on the amplification of reference gene primers. Repertoires were generated with immunoSEQ multiplex PCR, while TCRdb's copy carries only in-frame clones and drops some. V, J and clone size reflect that table, while D and trimming were determined from the DNA. The repertoire holds roughly 150,000 clones, with roughly 80% as singletons. The J gene is TRBJ2-7, the V gene TRBV19, with 15 bases matching TRBD2. The source is a man between 70 and 80 years old with active or convalescent COVID-19. Sequenced input: peripheral blood. Here the CDR3 DNA reads TGTGCCAGTAGTATATCCCCGGGACTAGCGGGAGGCTACGAGCAGTACTTC. Its protein product is CASSISPGLAGGYEQYF.